This is a list of T cell receptor beta chains from one sample in a study of cytomegalovirus exposure and HLA in healthy donors. Assay: immunoSEQ multiplex PCR; the TCRdb copy retains only in-frame clones and omits some. The sample yields roughly 63,000 clones, more than 60% seen once. Sequencing input: PBMCs. The origin of the receptors is a woman aged 40 to 49 in good health and CMV-seropositive. CDR3s include the opening cysteine and the closing phenylalanine or tryptophan. The order of the fields is D gene, V gene, J gene, clone size, CDR3 protein, CDR3 DNA. A D gene is named only where the DNA matches it firmly. Some rows mark clone size as missing; the rest say once, few, many or name a class of expanded clone.

>.|TRBV19|TRBJ1-5|.
CASSFAGNRVGQPQHF
TGTGCCAGTAGCTTCGCGGGTAACAGGGTCGGACAGCCCCAGCATTTT
>TRBD1|TRBV5-3|TRBJ2-7|.
CAKEPPGDRGPSQYF
TGTGCCAAGGAACCCCCGGGGGACAGGGGCCCGAGTCAGTACTTC
>TRBD1|TRBV2|TRBJ2-3|.
CASSPDRVGGTDTQYF
TGTGCCAGCAGCCCAGACAGGGTAGGAGGCACAGATACGCAGTATTTT
>TRBD1|TRBV5-1|TRBJ2-1|.
CASSLEGWDSEQFF
TGCGCCAGCAGCTTGGAAGGGTGGGACAGTGAGCAGTTCTTC
>.|TRBV5-4|TRBJ2-1|.
CASSLFRGDEQFF
TGTGCCAGCAGCTTGTTCAGGGGTGATGAGCAGTTCTTC
>TRBD1|TRBV6-6|TRBJ1-1|.
CASSQLGQGRNEAFF
TGTGCCAGCAGTCAACTCGGACAGGGGAGGAATGAAGCTTTCTTT
>TRBD2|TRBV2|TRBJ2-7|.
CASRTSGGNEQYF
TGTGCCAGCAGGACTAGCGGGGGCAACGAGCAGTACTTC
>TRBD2|TRBV6-6|TRBJ2-7|.
CASSYKLAGISYEQYF
TGTGCCAGCAGTTACAAACTAGCGGGCATATCCTACGAGCAGTACTTC
>TRBD2|TRBV9|TRBJ2-3|.
CASSQGLDGDTQYF
TGTGCCAGCAGCCAAGGACTAGATGGGGATACGCAGTATTTT
>TRBD1|TRBV7-9|TRBJ2-6|once
CASSLPRGTESSGANVLTF
TGTGCCAGCAGTCTTCCTCGAGGGACAGAAAGCTCTGGGGCCAACGTCCTGACTTTC
>.|TRBV7-9|TRBJ2-4|.
CASSPGDLAKNIQYF
TGTGCCAGCAGCCCTGGAGACTTAGCCAAAAACATTCAGTACTTC
>.|TRBV19|TRBJ1-1|.
CASSIEREAFF
TGTGCCAGTAGTATAGAGAGGGAAGCTTTCTTT
>.|TRBV5-1|TRBJ1-3|.
CASSLGRSGNTIYF
TGCGCCAGCAGCTTAGGGAGGTCTGGAAACACCATATATTTT
>.|TRBV7-9|TRBJ2-1|few
CASSLAGGRSYNEQFF
TGTGCCAGCAGCTTAGCGGGGGGGCGATCCTACAATGAGCAGTTCTTC
>.|TRBV13|TRBJ2-1|.
CASSRLRGNEQFF
TGTGCCAGCAGCCGCTTGCGGGGTAATGAGCAGTTCTTC
>.|TRBV7-2|TRBJ1-5|.
CASSFKGDQPQHF
TGTGCCAGCAGCTTTAAGGGGGACCAGCCCCAGCATTTT
>.|TRBV11-2|TRBJ2-7|.
CASSLSAKGLSYEQYF
TGTGCCAGCAGCTTAAGCGCGAAGGGACTTTCCTACGAGCAGTACTTC